This is a list of T cell receptor beta chains from one sample in a study of T cell responses to AZD1222 COVID-19 vaccine. Libraries were prepared by immunoSEQ multiplex PCR; TCRdb keeps only in-frame clonotypes and omits some of them. Of just over 80,000 clones listed, over 80% are singletons. Material: peripheral blood, obtained on day 0 of AZD1222 vaccination. The receptors originated from an adult in good health. Each CDR3 is given with its conserved first and last residue. A D gene is named only where the DNA matches it firmly. For some rows the clone size is stated as once, few or many, or as a class when expanded; others skip it.

V gene,clone size,J gene,D gene,CDR3 protein,CDR3 DNA
TRBV4-1,NA,TRBJ2-2,NA,CASSQSTVGVSGELFF,TGCGCCAGCAGCCAATCCACGGTCGGAGTTTCCGGGGAGCTGTTTTTT
TRBV6-6,NA,TRBJ2-4,TRBD1,CASSPGTGVWDKNIQYF,TGTGCCAGCAGTCCCGGGACAGGGGTTTGGGACAAAAACATTCAGTACTTC
TRBV18,NA,TRBJ1-1,NA,CASPSFNTEAFF,TGTGCCAGCCCGTCGTTTAACACTGAAGCTTTCTTT
TRBV7-9,NA,TRBJ1-1,TRBD1,CASSLRWTGQLNTEAFF,TGTGCCAGCAGCTTAAGGTGGACGGGACAGCTAAACACTGAAGCTTTCTTT
TRBV6-1,NA,TRBJ1-5,TRBD1,CASSERTGYSNQPQHF,TGTGCCAGCAGTGAAAGGACAGGGTATAGCAATCAGCCCCAGCATTTT
TRBV5-1,NA,TRBJ2-1,NA,CASSLASHHEQFF,TGCGCCAGCAGCTTGGCTTCCCATCATGAGCAGTTCTTC
TRBV19,once,TRBJ1-1,NA,CASSSGEAFF,TGTGCCAGTAGTTCCGGGGAAGCTTTCTTT
TRBV14,NA,TRBJ1-1,NA,CASSQEGQGDTEAFF,TGTGCCAGCAGCCAAGAGGGCCAGGGAGACACTGAAGCTTTCTTT
TRBV27,few,TRBJ2-1,NA,CAAKSWAASQYNEQFF,TGTGCCGCCAAATCCTGGGCCGCCTCCCAGTACAATGAGCAGTTCTTC
TRBV7-3,NA,TRBJ1-6,NA,CASSSGHSYNSPLHF,TGTGCCAGCAGCTCTGGACACTCCTATAATTCACCCCTCCACTTT
TRBV6-5,once,TRBJ1-1,NA,CASSYTRAGNTEAFF,TGTGCCAGCAGTTACACGAGGGCAGGGAACACTGAAGCTTTCTTT
TRBV7-8,few,TRBJ1-6,TRBD1,CASSLAATGSSYNSPLHF,TGTGCCAGCAGCTTAGCGGCGACAGGGAGCTCCTATAATTCACCCCTCCACTTT
TRBV7-3,NA,TRBJ2-1,NA,CASSLGLTNNEQFF,TGTGCCAGCAGCTTAGGGCTAACAAACAATGAGCAGTTCTTC
TRBV30,NA,TRBJ1-1,NA,CAWSQNFGNTEAFF,TGTGCCTGGAGTCAGAACTTCGGGAACACTGAAGCTTTCTTT
TRBV18,NA,TRBJ1-2,NA,CASSPSLDPYGYTF,TGTGCCAGCTCACCATCGCTGGATCCCTATGGCTACACCTTC
TRBV10-3,NA,TRBJ2-7,NA,CAISEGQGEVEQYF,TGTGCCATCAGTGAGGGGCAGGGTGAAGTCGAGCAGTACTTC
TRBV4-2,NA,TRBJ1-5,NA,CASSLRVSGENSNQPQHF,TGTGCCAGCAGCCTCAGGGTTTCAGGGGAAAATAGCAATCAGCCCCAGCATTTT
TRBV21-1,NA,TRBJ1-4,NA,CASSISGQGVRKLFF,TGTGCCAGCAGCATTAGCGGACAGGGCGTTCGAAAACTGTTTTTT
TRBV19,NA,TRBJ1-2,TRBD1,CASSVGQGVGYTF,TGTGCCAGTAGTGTGGGACAGGGGGTAGGCTACACCTTC
TRBV7-9,NA,TRBJ1-1,TRBD1,CASSEHGTATEAFF,TGTGCCAGCAGCGAGCACGGGACAGCCACTGAAGCTTTCTTT
TRBV6-5,once,TRBJ1-4,TRBD1,CASRYGDRASNEKLFF,TGTGCCAGCAGATACGGAGACAGGGCGTCTAATGAAAAACTGTTTTTT
TRBV7-3,NA,TRBJ2-3,NA,CASSFGQTTDTQYF,TGTGCCAGCAGCTTTGGACAGACCACAGATACGCAGTATTTT
TRBV9,NA,TRBJ2-2,NA,CASSVRGYTGELFF,TGTGCCAGCAGCGTTCGGGGATACACCGGGGAGCTGTTTTTT
TRBV5-6,NA,TRBJ1-1,NA,CASSLEGRGNTEAFF,TGTGCCAGCAGCTTGGAGGGACGCGGGAACACTGAAGCTTTCTTT
TRBV25-1,NA,TRBJ1-2,NA,CASSEQGTYGYTF,TGTGCCAGCAGTGAACAGGGAACGTATGGCTACACCTTC
TRBV28,NA,TRBJ2-5,NA,CASSLRPETQYF,TGTGCCAGCAGTTTGCGCCCGGAGACCCAGTACTTC
TRBV28,NA,TRBJ2-2,NA,CANSFRGPNTGELFF,TGTGCCAACAGTTTCCGGGGGCCGAACACCGGGGAGCTGTTTTTT
TRBV7-9,NA,TRBJ2-1,TRBD2,CASSLAVRTSGGPDEQFF,TGTGCCAGCAGCTTAGCGGTACGGACTAGCGGGGGTCCGGATGAGCAGTTCTTC